The 12 T cell receptor beta chains below were found in one sample sequenced in a study of metastatic and nonmetastatic thyroid tumors. MiXCR re-clonotyped the PCR reads for TCRdb. The repertoire holds fewer than 18,000 clones, with about a quarter as singletons. Nobody among the patients had been given any treatment before thyroid surgery. Sequencing was performed on tumor tissue. Receptor source: a female donor with papillary thyroid cancer or a benign thyroid nodule (not recorded which). Some clones in this sample may be carry-over from other donors' samples.

This clone was seen only a few times. The chain recombines TRBV12-3 or TRBV12-4 with TRBJ1-2, with TRBD1 matching over 9 bases. This CDR3 spans 14 amino acids. The J segment lost 7 bases and the V segment lost 4 bases, leaving 7 bases of the junction unmatched. The CDR3 sequence: CASSWGMTGGGYTF. As DNA, the CDR3 is TGTGCCAGCAGTTGGGGTATGACAGGGGGTGGCTACACCTTC.

This clone was observed at least ten times. Possible read error: a much larger clone is one base away. Other DNA variants within this sample encode the same CDR3. The CDR3: CASSLEGNTQYF. The CDR3 nucleotides read TGTGCCAGCAGCTTAGAGGGTAATACGCAGTATTTT. The chain couples TRBV11-2 to TRBJ2-3; D not certain. This CDR3 has 12 residues. Trimming cost V 0 bases and J 7 bases, with 5 bases left between them. Germline V gene lookup returns CDR1 SGHAT and CDR2 FQNNGV. Together with reference TRBV11-2 and TRBJ2-3, the CDR3 gives the full variable domain: EAGVAQSPRYKIIEKRQSVAFWCNPISGHATLYWYQQILGQGPKLLIQFQNNGVVDDSQLPKDRFSAERLKGVDSTLKIQPAKLEDSAVYLCASSLEGNTQYFGPGTRLTVL.

V is TRBV11-2 and J is TRBJ2-7; D perhaps matches TRBD2 (5 bases). The CDR3 has 17 amino acids. V lost 1 base and J 1 base, leaving 17 bases between the germline ends. Per germline, CDR1 SGHAT and CDR2 FQNNGV. The CDR3 reads CASSLGLWAKRSYEQYF. The DNA of the CDR3 is TGTGCCAGCAGCTTAGGACTATGGGCGAAACGATCCTACGAGCAGTACTTC. The entire variable domain, with the rest obtained from reference TRBV11-2 and TRBJ2-7, is as follows: EAGVAQSPRYKIIEKRQSVAFWCNPISGHATLYWYQQILGQGPKLLIQFQNNGVVDDSQLPKDRFSAERLKGVDSTLKIQPAKLEDSAVYLCASSLGLWAKRSYEQYFGPGTRLTVT.

By sample fraction, this clone is medium-sized. The chain uses TRBV3-1 and TRBJ1-2; D unresolved. Germline V gene sequence: CDR1 LGHDT, CDR2 YNNKEL (reference sequence). Trimming took 1 base from V and 5 from J, leaving 5 bases between them. The CDR3 consists of 12 residues. CDR3 sequence (DNA): TGTGCCAGCAGCCAAGGGCAGTATGGCTACACCTTC. This encodes CASSQGQYGYTF.

The chain joins TRBV20-1 to TRBJ1-1; no clear D gene. CDR1 and CDR2 from the germline V gene are DFQATT and SNEGSKA (reference sequence). V lost 1 base to trimming and J lost 8 bases, with 11 bases between them. This CDR3 is built from 12 residues. CDR3: CSARVAQLEAFF. CDR3 DNA: TGCAGTGCTAGAGTTGCACAGTTAGAAGCTTTCTTT.

In its sample, this clone is medium-sized (0.01 to 0.1%). This CDR3 is CASSVAGTYGYTF. The CDR3 coding sequence is TGTGCCAGCAGCGTAGCAGGGACCTATGGCTACACCTTC. J is TRBJ1-2 and V is TRBV9; tentatively, D is TRBD1 (5 bases). Germline V gene lookup returns CDR1 SGDLS and CDR2 YYNGEE. This CDR3 spans 13 amino acids. Trimming stripped 0 bases from V and 4 bases from J, with 7 bases between.

The sample holds many counts of this clone. This chain links TRBV14 with TRBJ1-3; D is undetermined. The CDR3 consists of 17 residues. Trimming pared 1 base from V and 0 bases from J, leaving 13 bases between. The germline CDR1 and CDR2 sequences are SGHDN and FVKESK. Here the CDR3 reads CASSQGARFSSGNTIYF. DNA of the CDR3: TGTGCCAGCAGCCAAGGCGCCCGATTCAGCTCTGGAAACACCATATATTTT.

V is TRBV5-1 and J is TRBJ2-3; a possible D gene is TRBD2 (6 bases). The CDR3 loop spans 15 amino acids. Per germline, CDR1 SGHRS and CDR2 YFSETQ. The V end was cut by 4 bases, the J end by 0 bases, with 12 bases between. The CDR3 sequence is CASSNQEGSTDTQYF. The CDR3 DNA follows: TGCGCCAGCAGCAATCAGGAGGGAAGCACAGATACGCAGTATTTT.

This chain links TRBV6-5 with TRBJ1-3; no clear D gene. Trimming cost V 4 bases and J 6 bases, with 16 bases left between them. Germline V gene data show CDR1 as MNHEY and CDR2 as SVGAGI. This CDR3 spans 15 amino acids. CDR3 residues: CASSSISGSVNTIYF. CDR3 coding DNA: TGTGCCAGCAGTTCTATCTCGGGTTCGGTAAACACCATATATTTT.

The sample holds one count of this clone. The chain uses TRBV4-1 and TRBJ2-7; unclear D gene. The CDR3 is 14 amino acids. The V end lost 6 bases, the J end lost 0 bases, and 12 bases lay between the germline ends. CDR1 MGHRA and CDR2 YSYEKL come from the germline V gene. The CDR3 DNA sequence: TGCGCCAGCAGTACTAAACCGAGCTCCTACGAGCAGTACTTC. Translating it yields CASSTKPSSYEQYF.

The chain links TRBV7-9 to TRBJ1-5; D not resolved. The CDR3 is 12 residues long. Germline V gives CDR1 SEHNR, CDR2 FQNEAQ (reference sequence). V lost 5 bases, J lost 7 bases, and 9 bases lay in between. The CDR3: CASSTGYQPQHF. In nucleotides, the CDR3 is TGTGCCAGCAGCACCGGTTACCAGCCCCAGCATTTT.

This clone is medium-sized within its sample. The chain has TRBV20-1 and TRBJ2-2; 8 bases are a match to TRBD1. From germline, CDR1 is DFQATT and CDR2 SNEGSKA (reference sequence). The junction had 5 bases not matched to a gene; V was cut back by 8 bases and J by 6 bases. The CDR3 runs 12 residues. The CDR3 loop reads CSSMDRAGELFF. CDR3 DNA sequence: TGCAGTTCTATGGACAGGGCCGGGGAGCTGTTTTTT.